The 28 T cell receptor beta chains given below trace back to one sample, sequenced in a study of blood T cell repertoires in COVID-19. Assay: immunoSEQ multiplex PCR; the TCRdb copy retains only in-frame clones and omits some. Found here are hundreds of thousands of clones, around 86% of them singletons; the top ten hold around 1.4%. Specimen: peripheral blood. The receptors originated from a woman in her 30s with active or convalescent COVID-19.

This clone has just a few counts. The V call is TRBV6-5, the J call TRBJ1-2; D might be TRBD1 (5 bases). Germline values: CDR1 MNHEY, CDR2 SVGAGI. Trimming removed 5 bases from V and 1 base from J, with 11 bases in between. The CDR3 contains 14 residues. This chain's CDR3 is CASSRRDHNYGYTF. The CDR3 nucleotides are TGTGCCAGCAGTCGGCGGGACCATAACTATGGCTACACCTTC.

This sequence joins TRBV15 and TRBJ2-5, with 7 nucleotides matching TRBD1. Germline V gene lookup returns CDR1 LNHNV and CDR2 YYDKDF (reference sequence). The CDR3 consists of 16 residues. With 4 bases clipped from V and 5 bases from J, the junction kept 13 bases outside the gene matches. CDR3 in amino acids: CATSTLKTGRAETQYF. In nucleotides, the CDR3 is TGTGCCACCAGCACTCTTAAGACAGGGCGAGCGGAGACCCAGTACTTC.

The chain uses TRBV27 and TRBJ1-3; D unresolved. Germline CDR1 MNHEY, CDR2 SMNVEV (reference sequence). The CDR3 sequence is 11 residues long. Trimming shortened V by 6 bases and J by 4 bases, and 4 bases separated the two germline ends. The CDR3 loop reads CASSGGNTIYF. DNA for the CDR3: TGTGCCAGCAGCGGGGGAAACACCATATATTTT.

The V gene is TRBV18, the J gene TRBJ1-5; unclear D gene. The CDR3 consists of 16 residues. V was pared by 3 bases and J by 2 bases, with 14 bases between. Germline CDR1 and CDR2: KGHSH and LQKENI. The CDR3 is CASSPAGGGGNQPQHF. The CDR3 nucleotides are TGTGCCAGCTCACCCGCGGGCGGTGGTGGCAATCAGCCCCAGCATTTT.

This chain joins TRBV7-7 and TRBJ2-3, with D uncertain. V dropped 0 bases and J dropped 3 bases, with 4 bases sitting between them. Germline V gives CDR1 SSHAT, CDR2 FNYEAQ (reference sequence). The CDR3 contains 13 residues. The CDR3 spells CASSLAETDTQYF. CDR3 in DNA: TGTGCCAGCAGCTTAGCAGAGACAGATACGCAGTATTTT.

The rearrangement joins TRBV30 to TRBJ1-5; D possibly corresponds to TRBD1 (5 bases). The V end was cut by 2 bases, the J end by 7 bases, with 12 bases between. The V gene's germline CDR1 is GTSNPN and CDR2 SVGIG (reference sequence). There are 13 residues in the CDR3. CDR3 in DNA: TGTGCCTGGAGTCCTCAGGGATTACAGCCCCAGCATTTT. It yields the protein CAWSPQGLQPQHF.

The chain uses TRBV4-1 and TRBJ2-1, with D tentatively TRBD2 (6 bases). Between the trimmed V and J ends, which lost 1 base and 0 bases, there was a span of 13 bases. Germline V gene lookup returns CDR1 MGHRA and CDR2 YSYEKL. The CDR3 spans 17 residues. Here the CDR3 reads CASSQGLLASSYNEQFF. CDR3 coding DNA: TGCGCCAGCAGCCAAGGGTTGCTAGCGTCCTCCTACAATGAGCAGTTCTTC.

The V and J genes are TRBV2 and TRBJ1-1; D is possibly TRBD1 (6 bases). This CDR3 is 17 amino acids long. The germline V and J ends were trimmed by 2 bases and 2 bases, with 18 bases remaining between them. Germline CDR1 is SNHLY and CDR2 is FYNNEI. Written as DNA, the CDR3 is TGTGCCAGCAGTGAAATCACACCTCCCAGGGGTAACACTGAAGCTTTCTTT. It is translated as CASSEITPPRGNTEAFF.

The V call is TRBV7-6, the J call TRBJ2-3; 11 nucleotides align to TRBD2. The CDR3 is 15 residues long. The germline CDR1 and CDR2 sequences are SGHVS and FNYEAQ. V lost 3 bases and J lost 5; bases outside the gene matches: 4. The CDR3 nucleotides read TGTGCCAGCAGCTTTAGCGGGGGGGCCGAAGATACGCAGTATTTT. It is translated as CASSFSGGAEDTQYF. The full variable domain, with the rest looked up from reference TRBV7-6 and TRBJ2-3, is GAGVSQSPRYKVTKRGQDVALRCDPISGHVSLYWYRQALGQGPEFLTYFNYEAQQDKSGLPNDRFSAERPEGSISTLTIQRTEQRDSAMYRCASSFSGGAEDTQYFGPGTRLTVL.

The gene calls are TRBV15 and TRBJ1-5; tentatively, D is TRBD1 (5 bases). Germline-derived CDR1 and CDR2 are LNHNV and YYDKDF (reference sequence). The ends were cut back, 0 bases at V and 0 bases at J, with 12 bases in the middle. The CDR3 consists of 17 residues. The CDR3 bases are TGTGCCACCAGCAGAGATCTTTCCGGGGGTAGCAATCAGCCCCAGCATTTT. Translating it yields CATSRDLSGGSNQPQHF.

This clone has only a few counts. The chain couples TRBV6-6 to TRBJ1-2; D is possibly TRBD1 (6 bases). Trimming pared 5 bases from V and 9 bases from J, leaving 13 bases between. The V gene's germline CDR1 is MNHNY and CDR2 SVGAGI (reference sequence). The CDR3 covers 12 residues. In nucleotides, the CDR3 is TGTGCCAGCAGTAGACAAACAGGGAGCTACACCTTC. It codes for CASSRQTGSYTF.

The rearrangement joins TRBV7-9 to TRBJ2-7; 7 bases agree with TRBD1. CDR3 length: 14 amino acids. The trim removed 1 base at V and 7 bases at J, leaving 7 bases unmatched. Germline V gene sequence: CDR1 SEHNR, CDR2 FQNEAQ (reference sequence). The CDR3 region has the DNA TGTGCCAGCAGCTTAGGGACAGGAGTTAGGGAGCAGTACTTC. Translated: CASSLGTGVREQYF.

The chain couples TRBV5-1 to TRBJ1-6, with 7 bases fitting TRBD1. CDR1 SGHRS and CDR2 YFSETQ come from the germline V gene. V shed 5 bases, J shed 9 bases, and the junction held 2 bases outside the gene matches. The CDR3 contains 12 residues. CDR3 nucleotides: TGCGCCAGCAGGACAGGGAGTTCACCCCTCCACTTT. It specifies CASRTGSSPLHF.

This clone was seen once. The chain carries TRBV3-1 (or the pseudogene TRBV3-2) and TRBJ1-2; 8 positions agree with TRBD1. The germline V gene has CDR1 LGHDT and CDR2 YNNKEL (reference sequence). Germline trimming cut 6 bases from V and 7 bases from J; bases unmatched to any gene: 13. This CDR3 spans 15 amino acids. The CDR3 here is CASRAAGGVMGGYTF. CDR3 nucleotide sequence: TGTGCCAGCAGAGCGGCAGGGGGCGTTATGGGTGGCTACACCTTC.

The V gene is TRBV2, the J gene TRBJ1-5; 10 bases fit TRBD1. Germline CDR1 SNHLY, CDR2 FYNNEI. V gave up 7 bases and J gave up 0 bases; unmatched junction bases: 3. CDR3 length: 15 residues. DNA for the CDR3: TGTGCCAGCAAGGGACAGGGGTATAGCAATCAGCCCCAGCATTTT. Protein: CASKGQGYSNQPQHF.

The rearrangement uses TRBV11-3 and TRBJ2-1, with TRBD1 matching over 9 bases. This CDR3 is built from 16 residues. The germline gives CDR1 SGHNT, CDR2 YENEEA. The V segment lost 1 base and the J segment 2 bases; nucleotides outside the gene matches: 3. The CDR3 sequence is CASSLGQGEPYNEQFF. CDR3 in DNA: TGTGCCAGCAGCTTAGGACAGGGGGAACCCTACAATGAGCAGTTCTTC.

The V call is TRBV5-5, the J call TRBJ1-6; tentative D call: TRBD1 (5 bases). Germline-derived CDR1 and CDR2 are SGHKS and YYEKEE (reference sequence). Trimming took 1 base from V and 6 from J, leaving 8 bases between them. This CDR3 is built from 14 residues. This CDR3 reads CASSLHGGNSPLHF. CDR3 coding DNA: TGTGCCAGCAGCTTGCACGGGGGTAATTCACCCCTCCACTTT.

The chain uses TRBV3-1 (or the pseudogene TRBV3-2) and TRBJ2-1; no firm D call. The CDR3 consists of 14 residues. The germline CDR1 and CDR2 sequences are LGHDT and YNNKEL (reference sequence). The V gene lost 5 bases and the J gene lost 8 bases, with 16 bases spanning the gap. The CDR3 DNA is TGTGCCAGCAGCTCCGGTCCTTTGGGCCATGAGCAGTTCTTC. This translates into CASSSGPLGHEQFF.

This chain connects TRBV3-1 (or the pseudogene TRBV3-2) to TRBJ1-1; 8 nucleotides agree with TRBD1. The CDR3 is 22 amino acids. With V trimmed by 7 bases and J by 3 bases, 31 bases remained unmatched. From germline, CDR1 is LGHDT and CDR2 YNNKEL (reference sequence). In DNA form, the CDR3 reads TGTGCCAGCACTGAGAAGCGGGGACGAAAACTACAGGGGGGAGGTATTGACACTGAAGCTTTCTTT. Protein product: CASTEKRGRKLQGGGIDTEAFF.

The gene calls are TRBV5-1 and TRBJ2-1; TRBD1 is a possible D gene (6 bases). Trimming left V 5 bases short and J 4 bases short, with 10 bases between. The CDR3 contains 13 residues. Germline values: CDR1 SGHRS, CDR2 YFSETQ. In DNA form, the CDR3 reads TGCGCCAGCAGGGTGGACAGTTACAATGAGCAGTTCTTC. This codes for CASRVDSYNEQFF.

V usage is TRBV27 and J usage is TRBJ2-7, with 9 bases matching TRBD2. This CDR3 has 15 amino acids. Looked up from germline, CDR1 is MNHEY and CDR2 is SMNVEV (reference sequence). Trimming took 4 bases from V and 2 from J; bases not matched to a gene: 6. The CDR3 region is CASSYARGGTYEQYF. For the CDR3, the DNA is TGTGCCAGCAGTTATGCGCGGGGGGGAACCTACGAGCAGTACTTC.

This clone has a count of ten or more. V is TRBV6-4 and J is TRBJ2-3; D uncertain. The CDR3 spans 14 residues. Germline V gene lookup returns CDR1 MRHNA and CDR2 SNTAGT. Trimming pared 1 base from V and 0 bases from J, leaving 5 bases between. This CDR3 reads CASSDLGSTDTQYF. CDR3 coding DNA: TGTGCCAGCAGTGACTTGGGCAGCACAGATACGCAGTATTTT.

This sequence joins TRBV29-1 and TRBJ2-3; possibly TRBD2 for D (6 bases). This CDR3 region has 12 residues. V lost 6 bases, J lost 7 bases, and 14 bases lay in between. Germline loops: CDR1 SQVTM, CDR2 ANQGSEA. The CDR3 region has the DNA TGCAGCGTAGCGGACGGGACTCATACGCAGTATTTT. As protein: CSVADGTHTQYF.

CDR3 in amino acids: CASSAQGGYEQYF. CDR3 bases: TGTGCCAGTAGTGCACAGGGGGGCTACGAGCAGTACTTC. This chain connects TRBV19 to TRBJ2-7; TRBD1 matches 8 bases. The CDR3 has 13 amino acids. Unmatched junction bases numbered 3, after V lost 5 bases and J lost 3 bases. CDR1 and CDR2 (germline): LNHDA, SQIVND (reference sequence).

The chain couples TRBV7-8 to TRBJ2-1, with D perhaps matching TRBD2 (5 bases). V lost 1 base and J 7 bases, leaving 17 bases between the germline ends. Germline assignment: CDR1 SGHVS and CDR2 FQNEAQ. The CDR3 runs to 16 residues. The CDR3 is CASSLVQLVSWNEQFF. The DNA for the CDR3 is TGTGCCAGCAGCTTAGTACAACTAGTGTCCTGGAATGAGCAGTTCTTC.

The CDR3 DNA reads as TGCGCCAGCAGCCCCCTGGGGACAGGGGGTAGCACAGATACGCAGTATTTT. This encodes CASSPLGTGGSTDTQYF. V gene TRBV5-1 combines with J gene TRBJ2-3; 11 bases line up with TRBD1. V lost 4 bases and J lost 0; bases outside the gene matches: 7. Per the germline V gene, CDR1 is SGHRS and CDR2 is YFSETQ. The CDR3 runs to 17 residues.

This clone was counted only a few times. The CDR3 DNA follows: TGTGCCAGCAGCCAGACAAGAAACACTGAAGCTTTCTTT. The encoded protein is CASSQTRNTEAFF. The chain uses TRBV11-2 and TRBJ1-1, with D unresolved. The germline V gene encodes CDR1 SGHAT and CDR2 FQNNGV. Trimming shortened V by 5 bases and J by 2 bases, and 9 bases separated the two germline ends. The CDR3 totals 13 residues.

This clone appeared a few times. Within the sample, other DNA sequences also encode this same CDR3. The chain recombines TRBV19 with TRBJ2-7; D is unclear. Germline CDR1 LNHDA, CDR2 SQIVND (reference sequence). The germline V and J ends were trimmed by 5 bases and 0 bases, with 5 bases remaining between them. This CDR3 spans 12 amino acids. DNA of the CDR3: TGTGCCAGTAGTTCCGGCTCCTACGAGCAGTACTTC. This sequence encodes CASSSGSYEQYF.